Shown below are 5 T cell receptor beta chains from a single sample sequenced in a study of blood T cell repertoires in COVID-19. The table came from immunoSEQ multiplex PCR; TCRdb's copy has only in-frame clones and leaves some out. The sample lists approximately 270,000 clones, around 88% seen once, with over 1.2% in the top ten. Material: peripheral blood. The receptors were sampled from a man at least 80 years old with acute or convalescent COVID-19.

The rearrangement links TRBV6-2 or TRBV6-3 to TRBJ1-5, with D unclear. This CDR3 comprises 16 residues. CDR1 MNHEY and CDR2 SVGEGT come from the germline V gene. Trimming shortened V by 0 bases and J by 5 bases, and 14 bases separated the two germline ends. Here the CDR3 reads CASSYSSAPGDQPQHF. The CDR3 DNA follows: TGTGCCAGCAGTTACTCATCGGCCCCAGGCGATCAGCCCCAGCATTTT.

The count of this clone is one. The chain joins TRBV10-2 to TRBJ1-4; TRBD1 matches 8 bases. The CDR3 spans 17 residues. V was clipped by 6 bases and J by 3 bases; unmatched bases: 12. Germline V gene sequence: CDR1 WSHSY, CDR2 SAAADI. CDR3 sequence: CASRGPGTGTSNEKLFF. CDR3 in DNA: TGCGCCAGCAGGGGTCCCGGGACAGGAACATCTAATGAAAAACTGTTTTTT.

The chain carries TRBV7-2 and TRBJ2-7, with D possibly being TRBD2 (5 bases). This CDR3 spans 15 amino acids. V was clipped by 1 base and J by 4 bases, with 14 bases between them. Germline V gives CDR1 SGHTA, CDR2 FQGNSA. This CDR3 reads CASSLDYSLGYEQYF. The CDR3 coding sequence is TGTGCCAGCAGCTTAGATTACTCACTAGGTTACGAGCAGTACTTC.

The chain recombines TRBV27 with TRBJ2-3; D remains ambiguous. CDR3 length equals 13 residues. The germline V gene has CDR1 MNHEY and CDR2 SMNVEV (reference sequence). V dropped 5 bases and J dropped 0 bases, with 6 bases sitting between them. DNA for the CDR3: TGTGCCAGCAGTGGCCTGAGCACAGATACGCAGTATTTT. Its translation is CASSGLSTDTQYF.

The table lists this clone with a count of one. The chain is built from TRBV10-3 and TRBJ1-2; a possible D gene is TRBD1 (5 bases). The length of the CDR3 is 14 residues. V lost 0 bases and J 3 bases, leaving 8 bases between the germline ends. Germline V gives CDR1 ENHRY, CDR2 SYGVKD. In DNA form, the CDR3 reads TGTGCCATCAGTGAGTCGGGAGGGGACTATGGCTACACCTTC. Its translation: CAISESGGDYGYTF.